The 21 T cell receptor beta chains below come from one sample, sequenced in a study of CD8+ T cells in alopecia areata. Sequencing relied on a cDNA template that was reverse transcribed from extracted RNA. The protocol was immunoSEQ multiplex PCR, while the TCRdb copy is restricted to in-frame clones and leaves out a portion. The data show about 140,000 clones, roughly half seen once. This material consisted of CD4+ T cells sorted from blood, taken at week 0. The receptors derive from a human donor with alopecia areata.

The chain is built from TRBV5-1 and TRBJ1-4, with 10 bases lining up with TRBD1. The CDR3 sequence is 15 residues long. Germline V gene sequence: CDR1 SGHRS, CDR2 YFSETQ. V gave up 2 bases and J gave up 5 bases; unmatched junction bases: 3. The CDR3 is CASSFAGQGNEKLFF. The CDR3 region has the DNA TGCGCCAGCAGCTTTGCGGGACAGGGGAATGAAAAACTGTTTTTT.

This clone was recorded a few times. The CDR3 loop is CASSRFGQYYGYTF. The CDR3 nucleotides read TGTGCCAGTAGTAGATTCGGACAGTACTATGGCTACACCTTC. The chain uses TRBV19 and TRBJ1-2, with TRBD1 as a possible D gene (6 bases). V lost 4 bases and J 3 bases, leaving 12 bases between the germline ends. CDR3 length: 14 amino acids. Germline V CDR1 and CDR2: LNHDA, SQIVND (reference sequence).

In its sample, this clone was seen once. J is TRBJ2-6 and V is TRBV29-1, with D possibly matching TRBD2 (5 bases). V lost 6 bases to trimming and J lost 0 bases, with 6 bases between them. CDR3 length: 13 residues. CDR1 and CDR2 (germline): SQVTM, ANQGSEA. CDR3 bases: TGCAGCGTCCGGGACTCTGGGGCCAACGTCCTGACTTTC. Translation gives CSVRDSGANVLTF.

This chain joins TRBV10-3 and TRBJ2-1, with TRBD2 as a possible D gene (6 bases). The ends were cut back, 10 bases at V and 6 bases at J, with 13 bases in the middle. Germline V gives CDR1 ENHRY, CDR2 SYGVKD. This CDR3 comprises 12 residues. The CDR3 is CATAGLTNEQFF. CDR3 in DNA: TGTGCCACCGCGGGACTTACCAATGAGCAGTTCTTC.

This clone was detected only a few times. V and J are TRBV29-1 and TRBJ2-1; no definite D call. The germline V gene has CDR1 SQVTM and CDR2 ANQGSEA. The CDR3 extends over 14 amino acids. Trimming took off 4 bases at V and 3 bases at J, with 13 bases between the two ends. The chain's CDR3 is CSVVPGYLYNEQFF. The CDR3 DNA reads TGCAGCGTTGTTCCAGGCTACCTCTACAATGAGCAGTTCTTC.

This clone was seen more than once but under ten times. This rearrangement joins TRBV4-2 to TRBJ1-2, with 8 bases identical to TRBD1. The germline CDR1 and CDR2 sequences are LGHNA and YNFKEQ. This CDR3 is 13 amino acids long. V trimming: 0 bases; J trimming: 8 bases; junction bases outside the gene matches: 2. DNA of the CDR3: TGTGCCAGCAGCCAAGACGACAGGGGCGGCTACACCTTC. Translation: CASSQDDRGGYTF.

Details on this clone: Other DNA sequences in the same sample also yield this CDR3. In DNA, the CDR3 is TGTGCCAGCAGCGTCCTAGCGGGAAGCACAGATACGCAGTATTTT. Translated: CASSVLAGSTDTQYF. J is TRBJ2-3 and V is TRBV9, with TRBD2 matching 9 bases. Germline V lookup: CDR1 SGDLS, CDR2 YYNGEE. Unmatched junction bases numbered 1, after V lost 2 bases and J lost 0 bases. CDR3 length: 15 amino acids.

This rearrangement joins TRBV10-3 to TRBJ2-7, with TRBD1 matching 9 bases. This CDR3 is 15 amino acids long. The germline gives CDR1 ENHRY, CDR2 SYGVKD. The V gene end was trimmed by 0 bases and the J gene end by 5 bases; junction bases not matched to a gene: 5. The CDR3 sequence is CAISESLRTGDEQYF. The CDR3 DNA is TGTGCCATCAGTGAGTCCTTGCGGACAGGGGACGAGCAGTACTTC.

This chain connects TRBV7-9 to TRBJ2-7; possible D gene TRBD2, 5 bases. Germline-derived CDR1 and CDR2 are SEHNR and FQNEAQ (reference sequence). V lost 5 bases to trimming and J lost 4 bases, with 18 bases between them. CDR3 length equals 15 residues. The CDR3 reads CASSHSLGLLYEQYF. DNA of the CDR3: TGTGCCAGCAGCCATTCCTTAGGACTGTTATACGAGCAGTACTTC.

The chain recombines TRBV25-1 with TRBJ2-3; D is perhaps TRBD1 or TRBD2 (6 bases each). Deletions cut 2 bases from V and 6 bases from J, with 18 bases between. CDR1 MGHDK and CDR2 SYGVNS come from the germline V gene. The CDR3 length is 16 residues. The CDR3 sequence: CASSEITGRTEDTQYF. The CDR3 DNA sequence: TGTGCCAGCAGTGAAATTACAGGGAGGACAGAGGATACGCAGTATTTT.

The chain joins TRBV29-1 to TRBJ2-2, with D unresolved. This CDR3 has 13 residues. The V and J ends lost 0 bases and 5 bases respectively, with 7 bases between them. Per germline, CDR1 SQVTM and CDR2 ANQGSEA. CDR3 in DNA: TGCAGCGTTGAAGATCTGGGGACCGGGGAGCTGTTTTTT. Translation: CSVEDLGTGELFF.

This clone was picked up a small number of times. J is TRBJ2-5 and V is TRBV30; D perhaps matches TRBD2 (6 bases). Trimming took off 2 bases at V and 4 bases at J, with 11 bases between the two ends. The germline V gene encodes CDR1 GTSNPN and CDR2 SVGIG (reference sequence). This CDR3 contains 13 residues. In DNA, the CDR3 is TGTGCCTGGAGTCGGAGGGCGAGAGAGACCCAGTACTTC. Translated: CAWSRRARETQYF. The full variable domain, rest sourced from reference TRBV30 and TRBJ2-5, is SQTIHQWPATLVQPVGSPLSLECTVEGTSNPNLYWYRQAAGRGLQLLFYSVGIGQISSEVPQNLSASRPQDRQFILSSKKLLLSDSGFYLCAWSRRARETQYFGPGTRLLVL.

CDR3 amino acids: CASSPGGGTRDIQYF. The CDR3 DNA sequence: TGTGCCAGTAGTCCCGGAGGAGGGACGAGGGACATTCAGTACTTC. This sequence joins TRBV19 and TRBJ2-4; perhaps TRBD2 as D (6 bases). CDR1 and CDR2 from the germline V gene are LNHDA and SQIVND (reference sequence). The CDR3 runs to 15 residues. The V end lost 5 bases, the J end lost 8 bases, and 19 bases lay between the germline ends.

This clone has only one observation. This chain links TRBV7-8 with TRBJ1-2, with a weak D call TRBD1 (5 bases). Trimming shortened V by 7 bases and J by 8 bases, and 17 bases separated the two germline ends. Per germline, CDR1 SGHVS and CDR2 FQNEAQ. CDR3 length: 13 amino acids. The CDR3 bases are TGTGCCAGCACCAAGGGGATAAGGGTGGGCTACACCTTC. Amino acid sequence: CASTKGIRVGYTF.

The chain is built from TRBV29-1 and TRBJ2-1; 7 bases are a match to TRBD2. Germline loops: CDR1 SQVTM, CDR2 ANQGSEA. V lost 6 bases and J lost 0; bases outside the gene matches: 2. The CDR3 is 13 amino acids. The CDR3 sequence: CSVTSDSYNEQFF. The CDR3 coding sequence is TGCAGCGTAACTAGCGACTCCTACAATGAGCAGTTCTTC.

This clone was observed a few times. At one end the junction does not follow the germline gene, possibly because of a read error. Other DNA sequences in the sample encode the same CDR3. The chain combines TRBV29-1 with TRBJ1-1; 7 bases are a match to TRBD1. The CDR3 consists of 13 residues. Germline V gives CDR1 SQVTM, CDR2 ANQGSEA. CDR3: CSGRQGMNTEAFF. The CDR3 DNA sequence: TGCAGCGGCCGACAGGGTATGAATACTGAAGCTTTCTTT.

This clone was seen a single time. The chain recombines TRBV4-1 with TRBJ1-5, with D tentatively TRBD1 (5 bases). V lost 0 bases and J lost 4, with 13 bases in between. The CDR3 contains 16 residues. Germline V gene sequence: CDR1 MGHRA, CDR2 YSYEKL. The chain's CDR3 is CASSQDGGAQNQPQHF. In DNA form, the CDR3 reads TGCGCCAGCAGCCAAGACGGAGGGGCCCAAAATCAGCCCCAGCATTTT.

The chain employs TRBV5-6 and TRBJ2-2; the match to TRBD2 covers 7 bases. V was clipped by 6 bases and J by 1 base; unmatched bases: 3. Germline assignment: CDR1 SGHDT and CDR2 YYEEEE. This CDR3 contains 14 residues. The DNA for the CDR3 is TGTGCCAGCAAAATAGCGGGGAACACCGGGGAGCTGTTTTTT. This sequence encodes CASKIAGNTGELFF. The full variable domain, in which reference TRBV5-6 and TRBJ2-2 provide the parts outside the CDR3, is DAGVTQSPTHLIKTRGQQVTLRCSPKSGHDTVSWYQQALGQGPQFIFQYYEEEERQRGNFPDRFSGHQFPNYSSELNVNALLLGDSALYLCASKIAGNTGELFFGEGSRLTVL.

This chain uses TRBV18 with TRBJ2-1; D tentatively reads TRBD1 or TRBD2 (6 bases each). Germline CDR1 KGHSH, CDR2 LQKENI. The CDR3 loop spans 15 amino acids. Between the trimmed V and J ends, which lost 0 bases and 1 base, there was a span of 7 bases. CDR3 DNA sequence: TGTGCCAGCTCACCACCAGGGGGGTCCTACAATGAGCAGTTCTTC. Protein: CASSPPGGSYNEQFF.

The chain combines TRBV7-2 with TRBJ1-2, with a possible D match to TRBD1 (5 bases). Trimming shortened V by 5 bases and J by 8 bases, and 27 bases separated the two germline ends. CDR1 is SGHTA, CDR2 FQGNSA, per germline. This CDR3 is built from 17 residues. The CDR3 sequence: CASSPPDRGRVLRGYTF. The CDR3 bases are TGTGCCAGCAGCCCCCCGGACCGGGGCAGGGTTTTAAGAGGCTACACCTTC. The variable domain in full, completed from reference TRBV7-2 and TRBJ1-2, reads GAGVSQSPSNKVTEKGKDVELRCDPISGHTALYWYRQSLGQGLEFLIYFQGNSAPDKSGLPSDRFSAERTGGSVSTLTIQRTQQEDSAVYLCASSPPDRGRVLRGYTFGSGTRLTVV.

The chain recombines TRBV5-1 with TRBJ2-5; D remains ambiguous. The CDR3 sequence is 14 residues long. Germline CDR1 and CDR2: SGHRS and YFSETQ. The germline V and J ends were trimmed by 0 bases and 2 bases, with 8 bases remaining between them. CDR3 loop: CASSLDARQETQYF. CDR3 in DNA: TGCGCCAGCAGCTTGGATGCACGGCAAGAGACCCAGTACTTC.